This passage covers 13 T cell receptor beta chains from one sample sequenced in a study of glioma-infiltrating T cells after dendritic cell vaccination. The time point was: after dendritic cell vaccination, including at tumor progression/relapse. TCRdb's table, derived via immunoSEQ multiplex PCR, lists solely in-frame clones and lacks some. The sample contains approximately 110,000 clones, around 91% of which appear only once. The specimen was blood, collected after dendritic cell vaccination. These receptor sequences come from a human donor with glioblastoma.

The chain has TRBV10-2 and TRBJ1-5, with TRBD1 identical over 9 bases. In germline, CDR1 is WSHSY, CDR2 SAAADI. V lost 3 bases and J lost 6; bases outside the gene matches: 3. The CDR3 covers 14 residues. This chain's CDR3 is CASSEGTGIQPQHF. As DNA, the CDR3 is TGCGCCAGCAGTGAAGGGACAGGGATTCAGCCCCAGCATTTT.

This clone was seen a few times. The V and J genes are TRBV7-9 and TRBJ1-1; D is possibly TRBD1 (6 bases). Germline V gene lookup returns CDR1 SEHNR and CDR2 FQNEAQ (reference sequence). This CDR3 comprises 15 residues. Trimming cost V 5 bases and J 1 base, with 14 bases left between them. The CDR3 DNA reads TGTGCCAGCAGCCCAGCCCCGACAGGGAACACTGAAGCTTTCTTT. This codes for CASSPAPTGNTEAFF.

J is TRBJ1-2 and V is TRBV29-1, with TRBD1 as a possible D gene (6 bases). Trimming stripped 5 bases from V and 0 bases from J, with 13 bases between. The length of the CDR3 is 14 residues. CDR1 and CDR2 (germline): SQVTM, ANQGSEA. The DNA of the CDR3 is TGCAGCGTTATACACAGGGACCCTAACTATGGCTACACCTTC. Translation gives CSVIHRDPNYGYTF.

The chain carries TRBV6-1 and TRBJ2-7, with TRBD2 matching over 7 bases. The junction had 7 bases not matched to a gene; V was cut back by 10 bases and J by 7 bases. The germline V gene encodes CDR1 MNHNS and CDR2 SASEGT. This CDR3 region has 11 residues. The CDR3 nucleotides read TGTGCCACTGGGTCGGGGGGAGAGCAGTACTTC. It is translated as CATGSGGEQYF.

This chain links TRBV15 with TRBJ2-2; 8 nucleotides match TRBD1. CDR3 length equals 16 residues. V trimming: 6 bases; J trimming: 7 bases; junction bases outside the gene matches: 13. Germline V gene sequence: CDR1 LNHNV, CDR2 YYDKDF (reference sequence). The CDR3 loop is CATSRLPGGASGELFF. CDR3 DNA: TGTGCCACCAGTAGACTCCCAGGGGGCGCGAGCGGGGAGCTGTTTTTT.

V is TRBV11-2 and J is TRBJ2-5, with D unclear. V was clipped by 1 base and J by 4 bases, with 4 bases between them. The germline V gene encodes CDR1 SGHAT and CDR2 FQNNGV. The CDR3 extends over 12 amino acids. CDR3 DNA sequence: TGTGCCAGCAGCTTAGCGGGAGAGACCCAGTACTTC. It codes for CASSLAGETQYF.

V usage is TRBV10-3 and J usage is TRBJ2-6; 10 bases fit TRBD1. The germline V gene has CDR1 ENHRY and CDR2 SYGVKD. The CDR3 has 17 amino acids. Trimming took 6 bases from V and 0 from J; bases not matched to a gene: 5. For the CDR3, the DNA is TGTGCCATCAGATCCGGGACAGGGGACTCTGGGGCCAACGTCCTGACTTTC. Protein product: CAIRSGTGDSGANVLTF.

The chain joins TRBV10-1 to TRBJ2-5; 12 bases are a match to TRBD1. The length of the CDR3 is 14 residues. The germline V gene has CDR1 WNHNN and CDR2 SYGVQD (reference sequence). Trimming removed 5 bases from V and 5 bases from J; junction bases left unmatched: 3. DNA for the CDR3: TGCGCCAGCAGTCGGGACAGGGGGCAGGAGACCCAGTACTTC. It encodes CASSRDRGQETQYF.

The chain couples TRBV5-1 to TRBJ2-7, with a tentative D call TRBD1 (6 bases). Germline CDR1 SGHRS, CDR2 YFSETQ. V was trimmed by 1 base and J by 0 bases, leaving 8 bases between them. The CDR3 has 14 amino acids. The CDR3 DNA reads as TGCGCCAGCAGCTTGACAGGGACCTCCTACGAGCAGTACTTC. Its translation: CASSLTGTSYEQYF.

The chain couples TRBV7-3 to TRBJ2-3; no clear D. Trimming pared 5 bases from V and 0 bases from J, leaving 15 bases between. Germline CDR1 reads SGHTA; CDR2 reads FQGTGA. The length of the CDR3 is 16 residues. As DNA, the CDR3 is TGTGCCAGCAGCCAGAACACGGCGGCTAGCACAGATACGCAGTATTTT. It translates to CASSQNTAASTDTQYF.

This chain joins TRBV5-1 and TRBJ2-1; weak D call: TRBD2 (5 bases). CDR1 SGHRS and CDR2 YFSETQ come from the germline V gene. The CDR3 has 15 amino acids. Trimming cost V 4 bases and J 1 base, with 12 bases left between them. The CDR3 reads CASSGERRSYNEQFF. The CDR3 nucleotides are TGCGCCAGCAGCGGAGAGCGGCGGTCCTACAATGAGCAGTTCTTC. Together with reference TRBV5-1 and TRBJ2-1, the CDR3 gives the full variable domain: KAGVTQTPRYLIKTRGQQVTLSCSPISGHRSVSWYQQTPGQGLQFLFEYFSETQRNKGNFPGRFSGRQFSNSRSEMNVSTLELGDSALYLCASSGERRSYNEQFFGPGTRLTVL.

V is TRBV5-4 and J is TRBJ1-1; the D gene is possibly TRBD1 (6 bases). Trimming took 6 bases from V and 2 from J, leaving 11 bases between them. CDR1 and CDR2 (germline): SGHNT, YYREEE (reference sequence). This CDR3 region has 13 residues. CDR3 residues: CASNRGGNTEAFF. The CDR3 coding sequence is TGTGCCAGCAACCGGGGGGGCAACACTGAAGCTTTCTTT.

The chain joins TRBV18 to TRBJ1-1; D may be TRBD1 (6 bases). Deletions cut 3 bases from V and 6 bases from J, with 20 bases between. Germline CDR1 KGHSH, CDR2 LQKENI. There are 16 residues in the CDR3. CDR3 DNA sequence: TGTGCCAGCTCACCTGGGATGTCAGGGGCGTTCGCTGAAGCTTTCTTT. Protein sequence: CASSPGMSGAFAEAFF.